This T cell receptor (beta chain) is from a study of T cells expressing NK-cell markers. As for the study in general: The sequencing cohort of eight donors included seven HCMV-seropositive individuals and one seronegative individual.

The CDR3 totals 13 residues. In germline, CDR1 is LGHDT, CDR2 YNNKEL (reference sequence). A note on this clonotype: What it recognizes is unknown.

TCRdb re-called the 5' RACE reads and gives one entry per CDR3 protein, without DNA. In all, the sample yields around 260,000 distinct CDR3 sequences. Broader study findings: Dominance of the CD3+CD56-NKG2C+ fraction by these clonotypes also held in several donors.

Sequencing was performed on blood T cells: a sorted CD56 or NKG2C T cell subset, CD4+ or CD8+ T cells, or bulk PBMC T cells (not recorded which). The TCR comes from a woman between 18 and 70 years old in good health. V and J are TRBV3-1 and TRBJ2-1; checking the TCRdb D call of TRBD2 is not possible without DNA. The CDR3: CASVGGLAGEQFF.